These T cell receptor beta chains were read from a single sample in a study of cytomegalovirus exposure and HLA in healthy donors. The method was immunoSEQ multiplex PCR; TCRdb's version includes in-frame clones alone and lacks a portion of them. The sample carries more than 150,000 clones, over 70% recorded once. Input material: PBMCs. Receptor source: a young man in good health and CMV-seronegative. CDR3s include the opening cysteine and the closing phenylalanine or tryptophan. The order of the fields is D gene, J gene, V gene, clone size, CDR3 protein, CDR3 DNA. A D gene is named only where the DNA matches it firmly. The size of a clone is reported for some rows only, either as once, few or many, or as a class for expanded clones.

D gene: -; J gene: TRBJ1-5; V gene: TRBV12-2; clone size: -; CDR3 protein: CASRLAMKFGTEDQPQHF; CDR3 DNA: TGTGCAAGTCGCTTAGCGATGAAGTTCGGGACAGAGGATCAGCCCCAGCATTTT
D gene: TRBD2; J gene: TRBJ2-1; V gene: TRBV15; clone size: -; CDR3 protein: CATSWGSGRREQFF; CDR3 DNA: TGTGCCACCTCTTGGGGTAGCGGGAGAAGAGAGCAGTTCTTC
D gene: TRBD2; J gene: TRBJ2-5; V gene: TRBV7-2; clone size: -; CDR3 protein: CASKAGGRETQYF; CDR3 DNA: TGTGCCAGCAAAGCGGGGGGTAGGGAGACCCAGTACTTC
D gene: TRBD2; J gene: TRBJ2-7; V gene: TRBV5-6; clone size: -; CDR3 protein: CASSRTSGSLYEQYF; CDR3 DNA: TGTGCCAGCAGTCGGACTAGCGGGAGTCTCTACGAGCAGTACTTC
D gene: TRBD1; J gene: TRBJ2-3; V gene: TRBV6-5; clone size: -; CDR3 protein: CASRLGGRRTDTQYF; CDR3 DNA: TGTGCCAGCAGGCTAGGGGGCCGGCGCACAGATACGCAGTATTTT
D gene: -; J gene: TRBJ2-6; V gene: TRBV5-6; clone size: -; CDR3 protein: CASSLDLLSSGANVLTF; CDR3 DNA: TGTGCCAGCAGCTTGGACCTGCTGAGCTCTGGGGCCAACGTCCTGACTTTC
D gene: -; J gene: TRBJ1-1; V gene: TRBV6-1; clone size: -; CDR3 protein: CASTHGPRNTEAFF; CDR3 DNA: TGTGCCAGCACGCATGGGCCCAGGAACACTGAAGCTTTCTTT
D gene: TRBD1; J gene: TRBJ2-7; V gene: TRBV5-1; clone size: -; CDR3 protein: CASSLPEAGGFFNDEQYF; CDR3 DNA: TGCGCCAGCAGCCTGCCCGAGGCAGGGGGCTTTTTTAACGACGAGCAGTACTTC
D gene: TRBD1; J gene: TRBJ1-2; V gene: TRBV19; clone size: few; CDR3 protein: CASSPRQGGYGYTF; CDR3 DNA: TGTGCCAGTAGTCCTCGACAGGGAGGCTATGGCTACACCTTC
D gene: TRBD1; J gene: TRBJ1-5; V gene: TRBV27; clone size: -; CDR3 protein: CASGDSPQPQHF; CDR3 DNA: TGTGCCAGCGGGGACAGCCCACAGCCCCAGCATTTT
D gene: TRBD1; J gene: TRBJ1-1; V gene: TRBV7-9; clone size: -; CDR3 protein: CASSPQGAGTEAFF; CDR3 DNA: TGTGCCAGCAGCCCCCAGGGGGCTGGCACTGAAGCTTTCTTT
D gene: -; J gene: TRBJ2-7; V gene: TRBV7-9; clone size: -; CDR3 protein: CASSLGGQDSYEQYF; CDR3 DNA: TGTGCCAGCAGCTTAGGGGGGCAGGATTCCTACGAGCAGTACTTC
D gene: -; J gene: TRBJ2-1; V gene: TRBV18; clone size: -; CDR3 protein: CASSPQDRGIYNEQFF; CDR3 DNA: TGTGCCAGCTCACCCCAGGACCGCGGGATTTACAATGAGCAGTTCTTC
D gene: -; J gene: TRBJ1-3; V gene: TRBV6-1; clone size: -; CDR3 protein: CASSVTRGVMTSGAGNTIYF; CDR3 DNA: TGTGCCAGCAGTGTCACCCGGGGAGTAATGACCTCCGGCGCTGGAAACACCATATATTTT
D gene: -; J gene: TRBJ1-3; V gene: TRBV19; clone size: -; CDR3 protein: CATAPRLYSGNTIYF; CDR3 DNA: TGTGCCACCGCGCCGCGGTTGTACTCTGGAAACACCATATATTTT
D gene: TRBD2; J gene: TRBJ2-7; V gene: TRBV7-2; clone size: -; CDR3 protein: CASSSSGESYEQYF; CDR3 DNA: TGTGCCAGCAGCTCAAGCGGGGAATCCTACGAGCAGTACTTC
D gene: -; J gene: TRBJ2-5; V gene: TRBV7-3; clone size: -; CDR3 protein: CASSYGTPGQETQYF; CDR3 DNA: TGTGCCAGCAGCTACGGGACTCCGGGTCAAGAGACCCAGTACTTC
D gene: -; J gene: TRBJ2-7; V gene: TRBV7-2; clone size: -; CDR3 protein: CASSLGEVSYEQYF; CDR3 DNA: TGTGCCAGCAGCTTAGGCGAGGTTTCCTACGAGCAGTACTTC
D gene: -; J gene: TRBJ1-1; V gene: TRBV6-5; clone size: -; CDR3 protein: CASSYSSQGFTEAFF; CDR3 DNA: TGTGCCAGCAGTTACTCGAGCCAGGGTTTCACTGAAGCTTTCTTT
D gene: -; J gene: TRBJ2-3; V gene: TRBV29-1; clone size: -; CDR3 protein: CSVARDGGTDTQYF; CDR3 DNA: TGCAGCGTCGCCCGCGACGGAGGCACAGATACGCAGTATTTT
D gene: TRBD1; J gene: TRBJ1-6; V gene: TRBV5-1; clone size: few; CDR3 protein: CASSLDQGARNSPLHF; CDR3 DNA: TGCGCCAGCAGCTTGGATCAGGGGGCAAGAAATTCACCCCTCCACTTT
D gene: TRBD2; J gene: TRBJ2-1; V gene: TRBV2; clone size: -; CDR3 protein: CASSEFSGASGNNIQFF; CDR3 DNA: TGTGCCAGCAGTGAATTCTCCGGGGCTAGCGGAAACAATATTCAGTTCTTC
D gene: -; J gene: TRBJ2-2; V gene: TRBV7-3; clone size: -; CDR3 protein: CASSLVVQGPGTGELFF; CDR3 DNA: TGTGCCAGCAGCTTAGTTGTACAGGGACCGGGCACCGGGGAGCTGTTTTTT
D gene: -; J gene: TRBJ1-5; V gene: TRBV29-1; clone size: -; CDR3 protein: CSVITVSNQPQHF; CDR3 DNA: TGCAGCGTCATAACAGTAAGCAATCAGCCCCAGCATTTT
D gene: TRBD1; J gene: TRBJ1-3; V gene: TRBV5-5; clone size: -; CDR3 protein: CASSLWDREYSGNTIYF; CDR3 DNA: TGTGCCAGCAGCCTTTGGGACAGGGAATACTCTGGAAACACCATATATTTT
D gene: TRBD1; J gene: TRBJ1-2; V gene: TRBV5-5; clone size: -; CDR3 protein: CASSKGDSNYGYTF; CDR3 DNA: TGTGCCAGCAGCAAAGGGGACAGTAACTATGGCTACACCTTC
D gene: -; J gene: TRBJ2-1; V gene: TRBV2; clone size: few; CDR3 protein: CAYLRTSYNEQFF; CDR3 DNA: TGTGCCTATCTTCGGACTTCCTACAATGAGCAGTTCTTC
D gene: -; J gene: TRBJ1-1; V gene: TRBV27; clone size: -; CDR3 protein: CASSQSNTEAFF; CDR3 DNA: TGTGCCAGCAGTCAATCCAACACTGAAGCTTTCTTT
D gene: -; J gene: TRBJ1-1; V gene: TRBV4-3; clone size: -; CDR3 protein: CASSHDVDTEAFF; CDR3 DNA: TGCGCCAGCAGCCACGATGTAGACACTGAAGCTTTCTTT